This T cell receptor beta chain was recovered during a study of shared clonotypes between healthy human individuals. This CDR3 spans 11 amino acids. V was pared by 10 bases and J by 5 bases, with 12 bases between. Germline V CDR1 and CDR2: MNHEY, SMNVEV (reference sequence). Nashville, Tennessee was home to all donors, who were Caucasian adults. Every subset's genomic DNA went evenly onto several immunoSEQ plates. Some clones are missing from TCRdb's copy, which holds only in-frame ones; the method was immunoSEQ multiplex PCR. The repertoire holds 450,000 to 500,000 clones, about 72% seen once, with about 11% in the top ten.

The chain has TRBV27 and TRBJ2-7, with D possibly called TRBD1 or TRBD2 (5 bases each). This clonotype was sampled from a woman aged 40 to 55 in good health. Some clones in this sample may be carry-over from other donors' samples. Sequencing was done on a sample of PBMCs. The CDR3 is CATGQGDEQYF. The CDR3, as DNA: TGTGCCACCGGTCAGGGAGACGAGCAGTACTTC.